This T cell receptor (beta chain) originates from a study of blood T cells in healthy people across ages. Study as a whole: About one barcoded beta molecule per two T cells was captured by template switching. The study, taken as a whole, reports: Nothing was known about donor CMV status, and this possibly confounded expanded clonotype changes.

The CDR3 sequence is 15 residues long. CDR1 is DFQATT and CDR2 is SNEGSKA in the germline V gene (reference sequence). The V end was cut by 5 bases, the J end by 3 bases, with 17 bases between. On this clonotype itself: What it binds is not known.

The use of a sample-barcoded 5' primer and a J-beta primer mix characterized a second PCR of 7 to 11 cycles. TCRdb called the 5' RACE reads again in MiXCR, with one record for every CDR3 protein. Here the sample spans about 1.4 million distinct CDR3 sequences, approximately 59% being singletons. The clonotype comes from a man younger than 30 in good health. The chain combines TRBV20-1 with TRBJ2-4; the D call may be TRBD1 or TRBD2 (5 bases each). The sample was blood. The CDR3 spells CSAPRDPSGKNIQYF. CDR3 DNA: TGCAGTGCTCCCCGGGACCCCAGTGGCAAAAACATTCAGTACTTC.